What follows are 29 T cell receptor beta chains derived from one specimen sequenced in a study of shared clonotypes between healthy human individuals. Positively selected for CCR7, the CD45RO-negative cells used as naive CD8 cells excluded terminally differentiated effector memory CD45RA+ cells. Data came from immunoSEQ multiplex PCR; TCRdb stores just in-frame clones and leaves some out. The sample has approximately 840,000 clones, about 96% seen once. Sample: naive CD8+ T cells sorted from blood. The receptors come from a man aged 30 to 45 in good health.

This rearrangement joins TRBV6-1 to TRBJ2-1; 14 nucleotides agree with TRBD2. CDR3 length equals 16 residues. V was clipped by 0 bases and J by 10 bases; unmatched bases: 5. CDR1 and CDR2 (germline): MNHNS, SASEGT. The CDR3 DNA sequence: TGTGCCAGCAGTGAAGCCGGGACTAGCGGGAGAAGAGAGCAGTTCTTC. Its translation is CASSEAGTSGRREQFF.

The J gene is TRBJ2-7, the V gene TRBV25-1; tentative D call: TRBD2 (6 bases). The CDR3 length is 16 residues. Trimming left V 5 bases short and J 0 bases short, with 17 bases between. Per the germline V gene, CDR1 is MGHDK and CDR2 is SYGVNS. This CDR3 reads CASSRRAGLSSYEQYF. CDR3 sequence (DNA): TGTGCCAGCAGTAGAAGAGCGGGCTTAAGCTCCTACGAGCAGTACTTC.

The chain links TRBV4-1 to TRBJ1-5; D not resolved. The ends were cut back, 0 bases at V and 4 bases at J, with 10 bases in the middle. Germline CDR1 MGHRA, CDR2 YSYEKL. The CDR3 covers 15 residues. The CDR3 DNA reads TGCGCCAGCAGCCAAGATCGAGTCCCGAATCAGCCCCAGCATTTT. This gives the protein CASSQDRVPNQPQHF.

This clone showed up just once. The chain couples TRBV7-2 to TRBJ2-5; D is unclear. V shed 1 base and J shed 5 bases, with 5 bases lying between them. Germline loops: CDR1 SGHTA, CDR2 FQGNSA. The CDR3 extends over 12 amino acids. CDR3 sequence reads: CASSLVGETQYF. CDR3 DNA sequence: TGTGCCAGCAGCTTAGTGGGGGAGACCCAGTACTTC. The variable domain in full, with the rest retrieved from reference TRBV7-2 and TRBJ2-5, is GAGVSQSPSNKVTEKGKDVELRCDPISGHTALYWYRQSLGQGLEFLIYFQGNSAPDKSGLPSDRFSAERTGGSVSTLTIQRTQQEDSAVYLCASSLVGETQYFGPGTRLLVL.

V gene TRBV7-9 combines with J gene TRBJ1-2; tentatively, D is TRBD1 (6 bases). This CDR3 is built from 15 residues. Trimming shortened V by 10 bases and J by 0 bases, and 18 bases separated the two germline ends. The germline V gene has CDR1 SEHNR and CDR2 FQNEAQ (reference sequence). For the CDR3, the DNA is TGTGCCACCCTGGTACAGGGTCCGGCTAACTATGGCTACACCTTC. Amino acids: CATLVQGPANYGYTF.

The J gene is TRBJ2-1, the V gene TRBV11-1; no firm D call. Germline V CDR1 and CDR2: SGHAT, FQDESV (reference sequence). The CDR3 consists of 17 residues. V shed 5 bases and J shed 5 bases, with 22 bases lying between them. CDR3 sequence: CASSPALSLERNNEQFF. DNA for the CDR3: TGTGCCAGCAGCCCTGCGCTTAGCCTCGAAAGGAACAATGAGCAGTTCTTC.

The chain combines TRBV5-6 with TRBJ2-7, with D maybe TRBD1 (5 bases). The ends were cut back, 0 bases at V and 4 bases at J, with 14 bases in the middle. CDR1 and CDR2 (germline): SGHDT, YYEEEE. This CDR3 has 15 amino acids. CDR3 amino acids: CASSLEAGYSYEQYF. CDR3 sequence (DNA): TGTGCCAGCAGCTTGGAGGCAGGGTACAGTTACGAGCAGTACTTC.

The chain is built from TRBV10-2 and TRBJ2-5, with 10 bases identical to TRBD2. The CDR3 runs to 16 residues. Looked up from germline, CDR1 is WSHSY and CDR2 is SAAADI. The V and J ends lost 2 bases and 4 bases, in that order; junction bases with no gene match: 7. The CDR3 spells CASSEMPLAGVETQYF. The CDR3 DNA follows: TGCGCCAGCAGTGAGATGCCTCTAGCGGGAGTAGAGACCCAGTACTTC.

The V and J genes are TRBV9 and TRBJ2-7; TRBD2 is a possible D gene (6 bases). The CDR3 sequence is 15 residues long. Between the trimmed V and J ends, which lost 0 bases and 5 bases, there was a span of 15 bases. From germline, CDR1 is SGDLS and CDR2 YYNGEE. CDR3 in DNA: TGTGCCAGCAGCGTAGAGGCGGGATGGGGCAACGAGCAGTACTTC. Protein sequence: CASSVEAGWGNEQYF.

The chain joins TRBV4-3 to TRBJ1-2; weak D call: TRBD1 (5 bases). This CDR3 contains 15 residues. V shed 1 base and J shed 8 bases, with 17 bases lying between them. The V gene's germline CDR1 is LGHNA and CDR2 YSLEER. CDR3 protein: CASSQGIGGERGYTF. CDR3 in DNA: TGCGCCAGCAGCCAAGGGATTGGGGGTGAGAGGGGCTACACCTTC.

The genes are TRBV15 and TRBJ2-3; D may match TRBD1 or TRBD2 (5 bases each). Germline V CDR1 and CDR2: LNHNV, YYDKDF (reference sequence). V was clipped by 3 bases and J by 0 bases, with 13 bases between them. There are 16 residues in the CDR3. CDR3 amino acids: CATSSGGEGSTDTQYF. The CDR3 nucleotides are TGTGCCACCAGCAGTGGGGGAGAGGGAAGCACAGATACGCAGTATTTT.

The genes are TRBV18 and TRBJ1-3, with no clear D. The length of the CDR3 is 13 residues. Trimming took 5 bases from V and 6 from J, leaving 11 bases between them. Germline V gives CDR1 KGHSH, CDR2 LQKENI. The CDR3 is CASSMGTKNTIYF. The CDR3 DNA is TGTGCCAGCTCAATGGGTACTAAAAACACCATATATTTT.

The CDR3 reads CASSLGGLAGVFF. The DNA for the CDR3 is TGTGCCAGCAGCTTAGGGGGACTAGCGGGAGTGTTCTTC. This chain joins TRBV7-6 and TRBJ2-1; the match to TRBD2 covers 14 bases. The CDR3 length is 13 residues. J gave up 15 bases and V 1 base, and 2 bases lay outside the gene matches. Germline V gene data show CDR1 as SGHVS and CDR2 as FNYEAQ.

This chain connects TRBV7-8 to TRBJ2-5; D is perhaps TRBD2 (6 bases). Germline V gene data show CDR1 as SGHVS and CDR2 as FQNEAQ. Trimming removed 6 bases from V and 5 bases from J, with 16 bases in between. This CDR3 is built from 14 residues. CDR3 in DNA: TGTGCCAGCAGACCCATTAGCGGAGCGGAGACCCAGTACTTC. Translated, it gives CASRPISGAETQYF.

The chain uses TRBV11-2 and TRBJ2-7; 8 bases are shared with TRBD2. V was pared by 1 base and J by 8 bases, with 13 bases of the junction left unmatched. Per the germline V gene, CDR1 is SGHAT and CDR2 is FQNNGV. The CDR3 length is 16 residues. CDR3: CASSLGYNSGEWQQYF. CDR3 DNA sequence: TGTGCCAGCAGCTTAGGGTATAATAGCGGGGAATGGCAGCAGTACTTC.

This clone was counted once. The chain uses TRBV7-9 and TRBJ1-4; TRBD1 is a possible D gene (6 bases). The CDR3 runs 17 residues. Germline V lookup: CDR1 SEHNR, CDR2 FQNEAQ (reference sequence). Trimming shortened V by 0 bases and J by 3 bases, and 14 bases separated the two germline ends. CDR3 bases: TGTGCCAGCAGCTTAGCCCCCAACAGGGTGGCTAATGAAAAACTGTTTTTT. It yields the protein CASSLAPNRVANEKLFF.

The rearrangement links TRBV16 to TRBJ2-1; maybe TRBD2 (5 bases). The CDR3 has 16 residues. Germline CDR1 KGHSY, CDR2 FQNENV. V was cut by 2 bases and J by 4 bases, with 15 bases left in between. The CDR3 reads CASSQTGPDYYNEQFF. The CDR3 DNA is TGTGCCAGCAGCCAAACCGGGCCAGACTATTACAATGAGCAGTTCTTC.

The V call is TRBV19, the J call TRBJ2-1; D unresolved. Trimming cost V 5 bases and J 5 bases, with 7 bases left between them. Germline assignment: CDR1 LNHDA and CDR2 SQIVND (reference sequence). This CDR3 spans 12 amino acids. CDR3 in amino acids: CASSFRNNEQFF. Written as DNA, the CDR3 is TGTGCCAGTAGTTTTAGAAACAATGAGCAGTTCTTC.

The chain combines TRBV6-6 with TRBJ2-1; 13 bases line up with TRBD2. This CDR3 spans 15 amino acids. The J segment lost 8 bases and the V segment lost 4 bases, leaving 5 bases of the junction unmatched. Germline assignment: CDR1 MNHNY and CDR2 SVGAGI (reference sequence). The CDR3 region is CASSSGLAGEDEQFF. In nucleotides, the CDR3 is TGTGCCAGCAGTTCCGGACTAGCGGGAGAGGATGAGCAGTTCTTC.

The genes are TRBV2 and TRBJ1-5; possibly TRBD1 for D (5 bases). This CDR3 has 15 residues. Germline V gives CDR1 SNHLY, CDR2 FYNNEI. Trimming left V 2 bases short and J 1 base short, with 9 bases between. The CDR3 sequence: CASSETRDSNQPQHF. Written as DNA, the CDR3 is TGTGCCAGCAGTGAAACGCGGGACAGCAATCAGCCCCAGCATTTT.

The chain uses TRBV9 and TRBJ2-1, with TRBD2 matching over 10 bases. CDR1 and CDR2 from the germline V gene are SGDLS and YYNGEE. This CDR3 is 18 amino acids long. The V and J ends lost 0 bases and 5 bases, in that order; junction bases with no gene match: 11. CDR3 protein: CASSVEREREGLDNEQFF. In DNA, the CDR3 is TGTGCCAGCAGCGTAGAGAGGGAGCGGGAGGGCCTAGACAATGAGCAGTTCTTC. The full variable domain, its missing parts supplied by reference TRBV9 and TRBJ2-1, is DSGVTQTPKHLITATGQRVTLRCSPRSGDLSVYWYQQSLDQGLQFLIQYYNGEERAKGNILERFSAQQFPDLHSELNLSSLELGDSALYFCASSVEREREGLDNEQFFGPGTRLTVL.

In DNA form, the CDR3 reads TGTGCCAGCAGCTTAGCCACAGGGGGCTACGAGCAGTACTTC. Protein sequence: CASSLATGGYEQYF. V is TRBV11-2 and J is TRBJ2-7; 8 nucleotides line up with TRBD1. This CDR3 has 14 amino acids. V was clipped by 1 base and J by 3 bases; unmatched bases: 2. Germline V lookup: CDR1 SGHAT, CDR2 FQNNGV.

This clone was seen only a few times. The V gene is TRBV4-1, the J gene TRBJ1-1; D is perhaps TRBD1 (5 bases). The V and J ends lost 5 bases and 2 bases respectively, with 15 bases between them. Germline V gene lookup returns CDR1 MGHRA and CDR2 YSYEKL. The CDR3 consists of 15 residues. CDR3 DNA: TGCGCCAGCAGCGACCTGACCAGGGTTAACACTGAAGCTTTCTTT. Translated, it gives CASSDLTRVNTEAFF.

The J gene is TRBJ1-1, the V gene TRBV20-1, with no clear D. The CDR3 runs 10 residues. The V gene's germline CDR1 is DFQATT and CDR2 SNEGSKA (reference sequence). The CDR3 protein is CSWRGTEAFF. The CDR3 bases are TGCAGCTGGCGTGGGACTGAAGCTTTCTTT.

This rearrangement joins TRBV28 to TRBJ2-7; tentatively, D is TRBD1 (5 bases). CDR3 length equals 13 residues. CDR1 is MDHEN and CDR2 is SYDVKM in the germline V gene. Trimming removed 5 bases at V and 3 bases at J, with 11 bases between. CDR3 DNA: TGTGCCAGCAGTGCAGGGTCCCGCTACGAGCAGTACTTC. This translates into CASSAGSRYEQYF.

The CDR3 here is CASSPGQENTGELFF. CDR3 DNA: TGCGCCAGCAGCCCCGGACAGGAGAACACCGGGGAGCTGTTTTTT. The chain links TRBV4-1 to TRBJ2-2; TRBD1 agrees at 7 bases. V lost 4 bases, J lost 1 base, and 3 bases stayed unmatched. Germline-derived CDR1 and CDR2 are MGHRA and YSYEKL. The CDR3 runs 15 residues.

Points on this clone: The same CDR3 is also encoded by other DNA sequences in this sample. The CDR3 is CASSLRGTEAFF. CDR3 coding DNA: TGTGCCAGCAGCTTACGGGGGACTGAAGCTTTCTTT. The chain has TRBV7-9 and TRBJ1-1; D is possibly TRBD1 (5 bases). Per the germline V gene, CDR1 is SEHNR and CDR2 is FQNEAQ (reference sequence). With 2 bases removed from V and 5 bases from J, the gap between germline ends came to 6 bases. This CDR3 has 12 amino acids.

The gene calls are TRBV18 and TRBJ2-1; 9 nucleotides match TRBD2. Germline assignment: CDR1 KGHSH and CDR2 LQKENI. The CDR3 sequence is 19 residues long. J was trimmed by 0 bases and V by 6 bases; bases with no gene match: 15. The CDR3 region is CASSNQAGGPTGSYNEQFF. The CDR3 DNA follows: TGTGCCAGCTCGAACCAGGCGGGAGGGCCAACGGGCTCCTACAATGAGCAGTTCTTC.

This clone is a singleton in its sample. The genes are TRBV7-2 and TRBJ2-2; D might be TRBD1 (6 bases). V was pared by 1 base and J by 4 bases, with 10 bases between. Germline CDR1 is SGHTA and CDR2 is FQGNSA. CDR3 length: 15 residues. The CDR3 spells CASSLVQGLTGELFF. The CDR3 DNA follows: TGTGCCAGCAGCTTAGTACAGGGTCTCACCGGGGAGCTGTTTTTT.